This T cell receptor beta chain is from a study of tumor-infiltrating lymphocytes in localized non-small cell lung cancer. Background on the study: Several tumor histologies, both smoking statuses, and some post-neoadjuvant chemotherapy samples were included. Resected tumor was paired with non-adjacent uninvolved lung from the same patient.

Data came from immunoSEQ multiplex PCR; TCRdb stores just in-frame clones and leaves some out. The sample lists 10,000 to 13,000 clones; 80% to 90% were seen once. Study-wide findings and caveats: Available tissue quantity limited TCR sequencing to a patient subset. Compared with uninvolved lung, tumors showed higher T cell infiltration by TCRbeta sequencing.

In regard to this clone: Its antigen is not known.

This CDR3 region has 14 residues. The junction had 4 bases not matched to a gene; V was cut back by 7 bases and J by 3 bases. The germline CDR1 and CDR2 sequences are SNHLY and FYNNEI. The specimen was uninvolved lung tissue not adjacent to the tumor. The source of this sequence is a human donor with non-small cell lung cancer. The gene calls are TRBV2 and TRBJ2-1; TRBD2 matches 9 bases. CDR3 nucleotide sequence: TGTGCCAGCACCGCTAGCGGGGTCTACAATGAGCAGTTCTTC. This sequence encodes CASTASGVYNEQFF.